One and the same sample provided the 16 T cell receptor beta chains below, sequenced in a study of blood T cell repertoires in COVID-19. The table came from immunoSEQ multiplex PCR; TCRdb's copy has only in-frame clones and leaves some out. The table has some 300,000 clones, over 85% seen once. The specimen was peripheral blood. These receptors were collected from a young woman with COVID-19, enrolled during active disease.

The chain is built from TRBV10-3 and TRBJ2-7, with TRBD1 matching over 11 bases. The trim removed 10 bases at V and 4 bases at J, leaving 3 bases unmatched. This CDR3 contains 12 residues. Germline CDR1 is ENHRY and CDR2 is SYGVKD. The CDR3 region has the DNA TGTGCCACCGGACAGGGGGCGTACGAGCAGTACGTC. Protein: CATGQGAYEQYV.

V gene TRBV2 combines with J gene TRBJ2-1; D not resolved. Trimming took 6 bases from V and 3 from J, leaving 3 bases between them. The length of the CDR3 is 11 residues. The germline V gene encodes CDR1 SNHLY and CDR2 FYNNEI. The CDR3 region is CASRYYNEQFF. The CDR3 DNA sequence: TGTGCCAGCAGATACTACAATGAGCAGTTCTTC.

This sequence joins TRBV7-9 and TRBJ1-1; a possible D gene is TRBD1 (6 bases). Germline V lookup: CDR1 SEHNR, CDR2 FQNEAQ (reference sequence). With 7 bases removed from V and 0 bases from J, the gap between germline ends came to 15 bases. This CDR3 has 15 amino acids. The chain's CDR3 is CASKETGLMNTEAFF. The CDR3 DNA reads as TGTGCCAGCAAGGAAACAGGGCTCATGAACACTGAAGCTTTCTTT.

V usage is TRBV5-1 and J usage is TRBJ1-1; D remains unclear. CDR3 length: 12 residues. Per the germline V gene, CDR1 is SGHRS and CDR2 is YFSETQ. Deletions cut 5 bases from V and 1 base from J, with 6 bases between. The CDR3 here is CASRGENTEAFF. CDR3 coding DNA: TGCGCCAGCAGGGGAGAGAACACTGAAGCTTTCTTT.

CDR3 bases: TGTGCCAGCAGCCAAGTACTAGCGGGGACCCAAGAGACCCAGTACTTC. Its protein is CASSQVLAGTQETQYF. This sequence joins TRBV3-1 (or the pseudogene TRBV3-2) and TRBJ2-5; 10 bases align to TRBD2. CDR1 is LGHDT and CDR2 is YNNKEL in the germline V gene (reference sequence). The V segment lost 1 base and the J segment 1 base; nucleotides outside the gene matches: 3. This CDR3 has 16 amino acids.

The chain is built from TRBV2 and TRBJ1-1, with 7 bases aligning to TRBD1. J was trimmed by 0 bases and V by 5 bases; bases with no gene match: 6. Per germline, CDR1 SNHLY and CDR2 FYNNEI. There are 15 residues in the CDR3. The CDR3 region has the DNA TGTGCCAGCAGTCATTCGACAGGGATGAACACTGAAGCTTTCTTT. This sequence encodes CASSHSTGMNTEAFF.

The rearrangement joins TRBV6-6 to TRBJ2-2; tentative D call: TRBD2 (5 bases). Looked up from germline, CDR1 is MNHNY and CDR2 is SVGAGI (reference sequence). This CDR3 contains 13 residues. The germline V and J ends were trimmed by 8 bases and 5 bases, with 12 bases remaining between them. CDR3 protein: CASQSWRTGELFF. The CDR3 bases are TGTGCCAGCCAGAGTTGGAGGACCGGGGAGCTGTTTTTT.

The J gene is TRBJ1-2, the V gene TRBV30; D is undetermined. The CDR3 has 12 residues. V was shortened by 5 bases and J by 4 bases, with 11 bases between the two germline ends. The germline V gene encodes CDR1 GTSNPN and CDR2 SVGIG (reference sequence). This CDR3 is CAWAESGYGYTF. In nucleotides, the CDR3 is TGTGCCTGGGCAGAGAGCGGCTATGGCTACACCTTC.

The chain carries TRBV13 and TRBJ2-6; D not certain. CDR1 is PRHDT and CDR2 is FYEKMQ in the germline V gene (reference sequence). CDR3 length: 15 residues. The V and J ends lost 3 bases and 0 bases respectively, with 6 bases between them. CDR3 protein: CASSFTGSGANVLTF. CDR3 DNA: TGTGCCAGCAGCTTTACGGGCTCTGGGGCCAACGTCCTGACTTTC. Complete variable domain (other parts from reference TRBV13 and TRBJ2-6): AAGVIQSPRHLIKEKRETATLKCYPIPRHDTVYWYQQGPGQDPQFLISFYEKMQSDKGSIPDRFSAQQFSDYHSELNMSSLELGDSALYFCASSFTGSGANVLTFGAGSRLTVL.

The chain couples TRBV4-3 to TRBJ2-1; 9 bases are a match to TRBD2. The V and J ends lost 0 bases and 8 bases, in that order; junction bases with no gene match: 5. The V gene's germline CDR1 is LGHNA and CDR2 YSLEER. The CDR3 has 15 residues. The CDR3 reads CASSQEGLARHEQFF. As DNA, the CDR3 is TGCGCCAGCAGCCAAGAAGGACTAGCGCGCCATGAGCAGTTCTTC.

CDR3 sequence: CASSTGNQPQHF. For the CDR3, the DNA is TGTGCCAGTAGTACAGGAAATCAGCCCCAGCATTTT. V is TRBV19 and J is TRBJ1-5; D is undetermined. This CDR3 contains 12 residues. Trimming removed 4 bases at V and 4 bases at J, with 5 bases between. Germline V lookup: CDR1 LNHDA, CDR2 SQIVND (reference sequence).

The chain recombines TRBV20-1 with TRBJ1-1; D is unclear. Germline loops: CDR1 DFQATT, CDR2 SNEGSKA (reference sequence). The CDR3 is made up of 9 amino acids. CDR3 sequence reads: CRAEREAFF. The CDR3 nucleotides are TGCAGGGCAGAGAGGGAAGCTTTCTTT.

The V call is TRBV11-2, the J call TRBJ1-2; TRBD1 agrees at 9 bases. V dropped 4 bases and J dropped 4; count of bases not matched to a gene: 13. The CDR3 covers 17 residues. Per the germline V gene, CDR1 is SGHAT and CDR2 is FQNNGV. CDR3 in amino acids: CASSSLGDRAKGYGYTF. The CDR3 bases are TGTGCCAGCAGCTCTCTTGGGGACAGGGCTAAGGGCTATGGCTACACCTTC.

The rearrangement joins TRBV19 to TRBJ2-1; 9 bases align to TRBD2. Germline trimming cut 3 bases from V and 7 bases from J; bases unmatched to any gene: 7. The CDR3 covers 15 residues. Per germline, CDR1 LNHDA and CDR2 SQIVND (reference sequence). This chain's CDR3 is CASSIGGGVGNEQFF. The CDR3 nucleotides read TGTGCCAGTAGTATCGGCGGGGGGGTCGGGAATGAGCAGTTCTTC.

The chain joins TRBV7-8 to TRBJ1-2; D possibly corresponds to TRBD1 (5 bases). Germline CDR1 and CDR2: SGHVS and FQNEAQ. Trimming pared 5 bases from V and 5 bases from J, leaving 12 bases between. The CDR3 consists of 13 residues. CDR3 bases: TGTGCCAGCAGCGGGGCGGTCGGATATGGCTACACCTTC. Translation gives CASSGAVGYGYTF.

The genes are TRBV24-1 and TRBJ2-7, with D maybe TRBD1 (5 bases). Germline V gene sequence: CDR1 KGHDR, CDR2 SFDVKD. V lost 2 bases and J 3 bases, leaving 13 bases between the germline ends. The length of the CDR3 is 15 residues. The CDR3 DNA reads as TGTGCCACCAGTGATTCCCGACAGCCAATCTACGAGCAGTACTTC. This sequence encodes CATSDSRQPIYEQYF.